A selection of T cell receptor beta chains follows, all from one sample in a study of T cells after yellow fever vaccination. Each CDR3 protein gets one entry after TCRdb re-called the 5' RACE reads with MiXCR. The repertoire holds hundreds of thousands of distinct CDR3 sequences, with less than 20% as singletons. Sequenced material: PBMCs, taken 15 days after the yellow fever booster vaccination. The receptors were sampled from a man younger than 45 who received the YFV17D yellow fever vaccine. Each CDR3 is given with its conserved first and last residue. Not every row has a clone size; where given, it reads once, few, many or a size class.

clone_size	v_call	j_call	cdr3_aa
-	TRBV29-1	TRBJ2-7	CSVEDGTGSYEQYF
-	TRBV11-2	TRBJ2-3	CASSSPRERGFSSTDTQYF
-	TRBV4-3	TRBJ1-6	CASSQVDRSSYNSPLHF
-	TRBV20-1	TRBJ2-1	CSARAPPSDLHGEQFF
-	TRBV5-1	TRBJ2-2	CASSPGDSSNTGELFF
few	TRBV29-1	TRBJ2-7	CSVEAQVGYEQYF
few	TRBV3-1	TRBJ2-7	CASSLLSGKDEQYF
few	TRBV7-2	TRBJ1-1	CASSIRMNTEAFF
few	TRBV12-3/TRBV12-4	TRBJ2-3	CASSLLPSGGTDTQYF
-	TRBV4-3	TRBJ2-1	CASSQGTSGTNEQFF
-	TRBV20-1	TRBJ2-3	CSARGNPGGKGDTQYF
-	TRBV4-3	TRBJ2-3	CASSHSDSPDTQYF
-	TRBV4-3	TRBJ2-2	CASSPQHSGSHTGELFF
few	TRBV7-2	TRBJ2-7	CASSSSPAYEQYF
-	TRBV12-3/TRBV12-4	TRBJ2-1	CASRTGTGNYNEQFF
-	TRBV3-1	TRBJ2-7	CASSQAGVEHEQYF
few	TRBV5-1	TRBJ2-2	CASSLLAGPTGELFF
few	TRBV20-1	TRBJ2-7	CSHLDTSGSYEQYF
-	TRBV6-2/TRBV6-3	TRBJ1-1	CASDSLEGEAFF
-	TRBV29-1	TRBJ2-7	CSVDGLAGGNEQYF
few	TRBV7-2	TRBJ2-5	CASSFAGWTQYF
few	TRBV20-1	TRBJ2-7	CSAGSGDYEQYF
few	TRBV21-1	TRBJ2-3	CASTQKGTDTQYF
-	TRBV29-1	TRBJ2-5	CSVEGQIQETQYF
few	TRBV12-3/TRBV12-4	TRBJ2-1	CASSRPSGRSYNEQFF
-	TRBV15	TRBJ2-4	CATGNELAKNIQYF
few	TRBV5-4	TRBJ1-6	CASSLVGQQGLNSPLHF
few	TRBV5-1	TRBJ1-6	CASRVNPAEDNSPLHF
few	TRBV20-1	TRBJ2-7	CLPARGYEQYF
-	TRBV20-1	TRBJ2-7	CSASPGWSYEQYF
-	TRBV6-5	TRBJ2-1	CASSYLASGSFEQFF
few	TRBV12-3/TRBV12-4	TRBJ2-5	CAAGSAGEETQYF
few	TRBV5-6	TRBJ1-1	CASSGWRGYTEAFF
-	TRBV6-5	TRBJ2-1	CASSHPPGGSSYNEQFF
few	TRBV20-1	TRBJ2-7	CSARAGTGSWEQYF
few	TRBV7-2	TRBJ2-7	CASTLGSGGNQGQYF
many	TRBV7-8	TRBJ1-3	CASCRRDPGNTIYF
few	TRBV12-3/TRBV12-4	TRBJ2-7	CASSSTGGRGPREQYF
few	TRBV24-1	TRBJ1-1	CATSEGDSGSTEAFF
-	TRBV9	TRBJ2-7	CASSVAPTGQGAYEQYF
few	TRBV12-3/TRBV12-4	TRBJ2-2	CASSPNRGGTGELFF
few	TRBV7-9	TRBJ2-3	CASSPERYTQYF
few	TRBV12-3/TRBV12-4	TRBJ2-2	CASSPPGKGRGELFF
few	TRBV20-1	TRBJ1-1	CSARKRTAMNTEAFF
-	TRBV20-1	TRBJ1-5	CSASARVSNQPQHF
-	TRBV9	TRBJ2-3	CASGDSVAGVPDTQYF
-	TRBV7-2	TRBJ2-5	CASSLGGRRGEETQYF
-	TRBV28	TRBJ2-4	CASSFDLRWYF
-	TRBV11-2	TRBJ2-7	CASSRGAGGHEQYF
few	TRBV30	TRBJ1-6	CAWSARDRYNSPLHF
-	TRBV5-5	TRBJ1-4	CASSALGGDLHEKLFF
-	TRBV7-2	TRBJ1-5	CASSIRQSTNQPQHF
-	TRBV5-1	TRBJ2-3	CASKGELITDTQYF
many	TRBV10-2	TRBJ2-7	CASTPGTSGSYEQYF